The rows below give T cell receptor beta chains drawn from one sample of a study of tumor T cells in aggressive B-cell lymphoma. Here immunoSEQ multiplex PCR was the method, and the copy in TCRdb shows in-frame clones only, minus some. The sample has about 5,600 clones, about three quarters seen once. Sequences were obtained from tumor tissue. These TCRs come from an adult with diffuse large B cell lymphoma. The CDR3 runs from the conserved cysteine through the conserved F or W. D genes are given only for firm matches. Part of the rows lack a size; the others show once, few, many or a class for expanded clones.

d_call,j_call,cdr3_length,v_call,clone_size,cdr3_aa,cdr3_nt
-,TRBJ1-1,15,TRBV6-5,-,CASSGIRVADTEAFF,TGTGCCAGCAGTGGAATCAGGGTGGCTGACACTGAAGCTTTCTTT
-,TRBJ2-3,13,TRBV5-1,-,CASSSDPTDTQYF,TGCGCCAGCAGCAGCGACCCCACAGATACGCAGTATTTT
TRBD1,TRBJ2-7,15,TRBV7-2,-,CASSRRTGGFYEQYF,TGTGCCAGCAGCCGAAGGACAGGGGGCTTCTACGAGCAGTACTTC
TRBD2,TRBJ2-3,17,TRBV14,-,CASNPTQTSGSTDTQYF,TGTGCCAGCAACCCAACCCAGACTAGCGGGAGCACAGATACGCAGTATTTT
-,TRBJ2-7,13,TRBV11-2,-,CASSLTNSYEQYF,TGTGCCAGCAGCTTGACTAACTCCTACGAGCAGTACTTC
-,TRBJ2-7,13,TRBV6-1,-,CASSKYSSYEQYF,TGTGCCAGCAGTAAATACAGCTCCTACGAGCAGTACTTC
TRBD2,TRBJ2-1,16,TRBV6-6,once,CASSRERERTYNEQFF,TGTGCCAGCAGTAGGGAGCGGGAGAGAACCTACAATGAGCAGTTCTTC
TRBD2,TRBJ2-7,15,TRBV25-1,-,CASSEPGLAVYEQYF,TGTGCCAGCAGTGAACCGGGACTAGCGGTCTACGAGCAGTACTTC
TRBD2,TRBJ2-1,15,TRBV19,-,CASSLLAGLYNEQFF,TGTGCCAGTAGTTTACTAGCGGGTCTCTACAATGAGCAGTTCTTC
-,TRBJ2-2,16,TRBV11-3,-,CASSPLATINTGELFF,TGTGCCAGCAGCCCACTGGCGACAATTAACACCGGGGAGCTGTTTTTT